This T cell receptor (beta chain) was identified during a study of vaccination and CD4 T cells after COVID-19. Overall study context: Either the Pfizer-BioNTech BNT162b2 or Moderna mRNA-1273 vaccine was given as two doses.

Sequencing of DNA taken from cultured CD4+ T cells relied on the Oncomine TCR Beta short-read assay. Investigators obtained genomic DNA by extraction from cultured CD4+ T cells. TCRdb redid the calling of the PCR reads with MiXCR, one entry per CDR3 protein. The sample consists of around 12,000 distinct CDR3 sequences, around 60% of them appearing once. In germline, CDR1 is DFQATT, CDR2 SNEGSKA (reference sequence). CDR3 length: 17 amino acids. The V gene lost 0 bases and the J gene lost 7 bases, with 19 bases spanning the gap. This clonotype was found once. Antigen: not known. Treatment meaning: approximately 10-day PBMC culture with coronavirus spike peptide pools or control peptides (ViraFEST assay). ViraFEST sequenced TCRs after peptide-pool expansion of antigen-specific T cells. Negative selection separated CD4+ T cells from 10-day cultures.

Sequencing input: CD4+ T cells from blood, cultured in vitro. The sequence derives from a human donor who had recovered from COVID-19. The chain links TRBV20-1 to TRBJ1-6; the D gene is possibly TRBD1 (5 bases). The CDR3: CSARDFGGNRENSPLHF. DNA of the CDR3: TGCAGTGCTAGAGATTTCGGGGGGAATCGGGAAAATTCACCCCTCCACTTT.